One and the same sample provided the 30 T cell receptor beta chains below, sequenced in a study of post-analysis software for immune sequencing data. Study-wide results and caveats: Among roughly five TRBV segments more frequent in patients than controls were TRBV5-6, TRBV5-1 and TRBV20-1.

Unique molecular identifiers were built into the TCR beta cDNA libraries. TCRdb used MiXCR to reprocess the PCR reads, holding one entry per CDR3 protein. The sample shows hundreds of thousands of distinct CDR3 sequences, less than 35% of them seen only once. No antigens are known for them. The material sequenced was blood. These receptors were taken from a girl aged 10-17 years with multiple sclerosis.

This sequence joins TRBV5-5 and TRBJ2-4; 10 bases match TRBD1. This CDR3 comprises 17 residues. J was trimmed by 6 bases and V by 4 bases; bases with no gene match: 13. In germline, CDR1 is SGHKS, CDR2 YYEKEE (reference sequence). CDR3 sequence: CASSQLTGTGAGNIQYF. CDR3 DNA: TGTGCCAGCAGCCAATTAACCGGGACAGGGGCAGGAAACATTCAGTACTTC.

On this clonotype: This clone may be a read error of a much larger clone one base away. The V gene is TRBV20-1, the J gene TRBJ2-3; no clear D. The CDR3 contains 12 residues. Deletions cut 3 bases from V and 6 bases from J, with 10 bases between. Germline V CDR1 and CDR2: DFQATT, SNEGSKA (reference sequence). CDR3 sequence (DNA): TGCAGTGCTAGCGAGCGCGCGGATACGCAGTATTTT. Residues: CSASERADTQYF.

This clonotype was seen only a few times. The CDR3: CAISETTYEQYF. CDR3 nucleotide sequence: TGTGCCATCAGTGAAACCACCTACGAGCAGTACTTC. The V gene is TRBV10-3, the J gene TRBJ2-7; D not resolved. CDR3 length: 12 residues. The germline V gene encodes CDR1 ENHRY and CDR2 SYGVKD. Trimming pared 3 bases from V and 2 bases from J, leaving 5 bases between.

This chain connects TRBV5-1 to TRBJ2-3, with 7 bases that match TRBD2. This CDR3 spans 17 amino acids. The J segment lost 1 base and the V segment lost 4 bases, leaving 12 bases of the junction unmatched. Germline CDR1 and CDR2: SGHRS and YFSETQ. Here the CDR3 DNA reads TGCGCCAGCAGCCCCCCCCGGGAAGCGGGGCGCACAGATACGCAGTATTTT. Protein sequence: CASSPPREAGRTDTQYF.

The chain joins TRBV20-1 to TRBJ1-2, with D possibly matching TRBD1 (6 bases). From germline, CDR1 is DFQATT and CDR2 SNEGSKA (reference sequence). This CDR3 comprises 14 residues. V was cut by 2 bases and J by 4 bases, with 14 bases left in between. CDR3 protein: CSARPYSQGYGYTF. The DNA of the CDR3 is TGCAGTGCTAGACCCTACTCACAGGGCTATGGCTACACCTTC.

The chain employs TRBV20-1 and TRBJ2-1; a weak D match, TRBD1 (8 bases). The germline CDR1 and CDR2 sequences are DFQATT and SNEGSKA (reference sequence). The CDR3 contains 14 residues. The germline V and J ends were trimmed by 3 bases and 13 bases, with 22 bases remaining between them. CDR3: CSASPRTGRETQFF. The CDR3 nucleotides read TGCAGTGCTAGTCCCCGGACAGGGCGGGAGACCCAGTTCTTC.

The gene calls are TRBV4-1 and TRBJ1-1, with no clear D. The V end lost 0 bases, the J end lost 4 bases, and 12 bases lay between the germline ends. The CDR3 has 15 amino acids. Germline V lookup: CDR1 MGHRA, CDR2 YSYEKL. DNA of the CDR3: TGCGCCAGCAGCCAAGAGAGGCTCGGGAGCACTGAAGCTTTCTTT. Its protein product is CASSQERLGSTEAFF.

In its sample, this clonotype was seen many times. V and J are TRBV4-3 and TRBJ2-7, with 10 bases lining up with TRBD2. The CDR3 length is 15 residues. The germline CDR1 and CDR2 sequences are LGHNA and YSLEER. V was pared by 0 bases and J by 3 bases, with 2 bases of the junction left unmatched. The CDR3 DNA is TGCGCCAGCAGCCAAGATAGGACTAGCGGCTACGAGCAGTACTTC. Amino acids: CASSQDRTSGYEQYF.

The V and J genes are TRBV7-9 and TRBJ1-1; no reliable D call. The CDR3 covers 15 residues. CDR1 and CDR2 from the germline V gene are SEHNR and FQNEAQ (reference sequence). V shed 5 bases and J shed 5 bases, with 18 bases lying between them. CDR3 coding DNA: TGTGCCAGCAGCGCCCGGACCGCCGTTGGGACTGAAGCTTTCTTT. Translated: CASSARTAVGTEAFF.

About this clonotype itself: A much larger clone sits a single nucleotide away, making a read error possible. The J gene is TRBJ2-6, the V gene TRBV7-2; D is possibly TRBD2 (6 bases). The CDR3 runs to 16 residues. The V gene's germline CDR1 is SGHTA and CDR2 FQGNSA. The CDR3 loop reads CASSPRGGSGTNVLTF. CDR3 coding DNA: TGTGCCAGCAGCCCTCGGGGAGGCTCTGGGACCAACGTCCTGACTTTC.

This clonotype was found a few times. The CDR3 is CASTRGDREIGEAFF. DNA for the CDR3: TGCGCCAGCACTCGGGGGGACAGGGAAATTGGCGAAGCTTTCTTT. J is TRBJ1-1 and V is TRBV5-1; 9 nucleotides line up with TRBD1. The CDR3 covers 15 residues. J lost 8 bases, V lost 6 bases, and 14 bases had no gene match. Germline V gives CDR1 SGHRS, CDR2 YFSETQ.

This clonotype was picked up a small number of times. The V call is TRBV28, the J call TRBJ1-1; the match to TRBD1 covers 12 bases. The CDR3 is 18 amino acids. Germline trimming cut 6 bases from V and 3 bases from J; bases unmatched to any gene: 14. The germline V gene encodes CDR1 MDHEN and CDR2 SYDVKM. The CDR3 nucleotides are TGTGCCAGCAGACATTCCTCGGGACAGGGGGCAGGGGACACTGAAGCTTTCTTT. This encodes CASRHSSGQGAGDTEAFF.

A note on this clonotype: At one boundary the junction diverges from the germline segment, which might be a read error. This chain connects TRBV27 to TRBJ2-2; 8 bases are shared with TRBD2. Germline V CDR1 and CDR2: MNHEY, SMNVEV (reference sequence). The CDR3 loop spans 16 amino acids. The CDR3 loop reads CASSFGLASNTGELFF. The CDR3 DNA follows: TGTGCCAGCAGTTTCGGACTAGCTTCGAACACCGGGGAACTGTTTTTT.

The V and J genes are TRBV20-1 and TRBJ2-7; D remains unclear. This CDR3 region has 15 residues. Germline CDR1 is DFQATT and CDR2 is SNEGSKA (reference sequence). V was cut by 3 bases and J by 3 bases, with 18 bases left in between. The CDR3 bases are TGCAGTGCTAGGAGTGAGGCCTCCGCCATCTACGAGCAGTACTTC. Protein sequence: CSARSEASAIYEQYF.

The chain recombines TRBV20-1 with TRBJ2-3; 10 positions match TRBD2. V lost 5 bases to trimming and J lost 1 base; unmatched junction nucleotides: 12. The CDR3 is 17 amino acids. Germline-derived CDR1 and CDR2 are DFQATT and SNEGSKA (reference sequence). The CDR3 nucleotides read TGCAGTGCTCAACACCCTGGAGGGACTAGCGGCACAGATACGCAGTATTTT. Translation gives CSAQHPGGTSGTDTQYF.

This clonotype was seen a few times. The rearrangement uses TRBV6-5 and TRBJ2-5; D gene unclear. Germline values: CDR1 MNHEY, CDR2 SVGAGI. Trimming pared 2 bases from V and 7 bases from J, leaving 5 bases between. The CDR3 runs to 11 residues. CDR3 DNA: TGTGCCAGCAGTTACGTTGGGACCCAGTACTTC. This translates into CASSYVGTQYF.

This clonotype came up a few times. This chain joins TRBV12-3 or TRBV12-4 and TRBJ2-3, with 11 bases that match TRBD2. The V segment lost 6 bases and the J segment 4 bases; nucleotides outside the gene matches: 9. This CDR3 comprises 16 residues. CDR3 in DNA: TGTGCCAGCAGCCTCGGGACTAGCGGAGGGGCAGATACGCAGTATTTT. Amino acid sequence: CASSLGTSGGADTQYF.

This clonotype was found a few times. The CDR3 sequence is CAISQTGTGVYEQYF. The CDR3 coding sequence is TGTGCCATCAGCCAAACCGGGACAGGGGTCTACGAGCAGTACTTC. The chain links TRBV10-3 to TRBJ2-7; 10 bases map to TRBD1. The CDR3 has 15 residues. Germline CDR1 and CDR2: ENHRY and SYGVKD. V lost 6 bases to trimming and J lost 3 bases; unmatched junction nucleotides: 8.

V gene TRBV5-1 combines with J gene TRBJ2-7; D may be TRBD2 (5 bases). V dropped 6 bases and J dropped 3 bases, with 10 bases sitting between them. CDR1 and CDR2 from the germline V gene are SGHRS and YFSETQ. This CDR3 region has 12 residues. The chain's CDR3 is CASTDGNYEQYF. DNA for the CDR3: TGCGCCAGCACCGACGGGAACTACGAGCAGTACTTC.

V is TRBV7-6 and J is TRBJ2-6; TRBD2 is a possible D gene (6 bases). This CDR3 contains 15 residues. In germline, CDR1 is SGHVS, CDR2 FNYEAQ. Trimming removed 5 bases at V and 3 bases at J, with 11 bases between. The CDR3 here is CASSRGLGGANVLTF. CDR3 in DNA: TGTGCCAGCAGCAGGGGACTGGGTGGGGCCAACGTCCTGACTTTC.

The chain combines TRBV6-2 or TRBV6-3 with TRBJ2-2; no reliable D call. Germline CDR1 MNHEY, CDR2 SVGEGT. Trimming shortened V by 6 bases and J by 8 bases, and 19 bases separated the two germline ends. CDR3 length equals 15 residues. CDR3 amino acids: CASRPRTLPVGELFF. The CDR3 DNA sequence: TGTGCCAGCAGGCCCCGGACCCTCCCGGTGGGGGAGCTGTTTTTT.

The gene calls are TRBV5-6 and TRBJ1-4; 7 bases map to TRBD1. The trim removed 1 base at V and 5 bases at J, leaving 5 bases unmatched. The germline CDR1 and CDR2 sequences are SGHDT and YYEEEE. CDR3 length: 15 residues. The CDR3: CASSLRGQTNEKLFF. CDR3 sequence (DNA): TGTGCCAGCAGCTTGAGGGGACAGACAAATGAAAAACTGTTTTTT.

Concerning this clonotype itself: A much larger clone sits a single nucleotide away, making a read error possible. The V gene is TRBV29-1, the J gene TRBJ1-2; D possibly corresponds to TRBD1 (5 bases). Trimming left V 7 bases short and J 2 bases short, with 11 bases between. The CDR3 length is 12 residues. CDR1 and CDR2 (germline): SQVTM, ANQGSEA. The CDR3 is CSAGSGNYGYTF. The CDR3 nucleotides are TGCAGCGCTGGTTCAGGGAACTATGGCTACACCTTC.

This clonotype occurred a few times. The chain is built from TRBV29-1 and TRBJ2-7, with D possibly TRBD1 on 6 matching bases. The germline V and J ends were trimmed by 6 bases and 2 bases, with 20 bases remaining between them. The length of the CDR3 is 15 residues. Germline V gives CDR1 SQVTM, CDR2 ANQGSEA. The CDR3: CSVNTRDTRPYEQYF. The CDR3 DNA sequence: TGCAGCGTGAACACCCGGGACACGAGACCCTACGAGCAGTACTTC.

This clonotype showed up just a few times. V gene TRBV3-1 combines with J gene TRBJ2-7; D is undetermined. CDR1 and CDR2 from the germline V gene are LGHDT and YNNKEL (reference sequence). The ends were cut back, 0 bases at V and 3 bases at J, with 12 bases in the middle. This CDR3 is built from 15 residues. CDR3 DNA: TGTGCCAGCAGCCAAGATGTCGCCCTGAGCTACGAGCAGTACTTC. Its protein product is CASSQDVALSYEQYF.

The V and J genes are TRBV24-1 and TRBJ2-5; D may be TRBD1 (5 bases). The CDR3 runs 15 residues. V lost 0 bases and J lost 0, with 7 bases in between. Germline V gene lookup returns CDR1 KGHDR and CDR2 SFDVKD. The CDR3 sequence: CATSDLKGYQETQYF. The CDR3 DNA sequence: TGTGCCACCAGTGATTTGAAGGGGTACCAAGAGACCCAGTACTTC.

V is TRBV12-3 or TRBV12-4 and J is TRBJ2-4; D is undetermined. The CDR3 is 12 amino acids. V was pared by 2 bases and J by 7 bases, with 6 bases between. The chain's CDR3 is CASSLKQNIQYF. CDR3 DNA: TGTGCCAGCAGTTTAAAACAGAACATTCAGTACTTC.

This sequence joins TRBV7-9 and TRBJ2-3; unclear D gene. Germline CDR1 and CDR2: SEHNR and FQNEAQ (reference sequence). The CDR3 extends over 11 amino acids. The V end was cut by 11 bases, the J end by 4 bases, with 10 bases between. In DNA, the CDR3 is TGTGCCGGCAACTGGGCAGATACGCAGTATTTT. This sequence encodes CAGNWADTQYF.

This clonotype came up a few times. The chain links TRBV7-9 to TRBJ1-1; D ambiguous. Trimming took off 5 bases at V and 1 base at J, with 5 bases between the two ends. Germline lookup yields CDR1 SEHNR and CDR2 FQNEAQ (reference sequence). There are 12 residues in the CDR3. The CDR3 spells CASSVGNTEAFF. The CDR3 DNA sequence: TGTGCCAGCAGCGTCGGGAACACTGAAGCTTTCTTT.

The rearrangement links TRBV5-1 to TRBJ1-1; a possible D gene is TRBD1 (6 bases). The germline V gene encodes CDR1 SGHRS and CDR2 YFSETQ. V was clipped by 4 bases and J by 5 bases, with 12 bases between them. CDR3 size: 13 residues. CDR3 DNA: TGCGCCAGCAGCGGAACAGGGCCGACTGAAGCTTTCTTT. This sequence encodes CASSGTGPTEAFF. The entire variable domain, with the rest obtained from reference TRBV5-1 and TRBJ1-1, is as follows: KAGVTQTPRYLIKTRGQQVTLSCSPISGHRSVSWYQQTPGQGLQFLFEYFSETQRNKGNFPGRFSGRQFSNSRSEMNVSTLELGDSALYLCASSGTGPTEAFFGQGTRLTVV.